These 21 T cell receptor beta chains originate from one sample sequenced in a study of T cells in Graves' hyperthyroidism and ophthalmopathy. What was amplified from RNA transcripts were TCR beta CDR3 regions. During a first-round RT-PCR of the TCR CDR3, the HTBI primer set was used. TCRdb fed the multiplex PCR reads into MiXCR, producing one record per CDR3 protein. The sample lists 350,000 to 400,000 distinct CDR3 sequences, 14% to 15% seen once, with about 33% in the top ten. The material sequenced was blood. All receptors come from a woman in her 30s with Graves' hyperthyroidism.

The gene calls are TRBV7-9 and TRBJ2-7; 8 bases are shared with TRBD1. Per germline, CDR1 SEHNR and CDR2 FQNEAQ (reference sequence). This CDR3 is built from 16 residues. Losses at the gene ends were 5 bases for V and 0 bases for J; bases not matched to a gene: 9. Here the CDR3 DNA reads TGTGCCAGCAGCCCAGAGCCGGGACAGGCCTCCTACGAGCAGTACTTC. Protein sequence: CASSPEPGQASYEQYF.

This clonotype has a count of ten or more. The V and J genes are TRBV20-1 and TRBJ2-1; D is perhaps TRBD2 (6 bases). CDR1 and CDR2 from the germline V gene are DFQATT and SNEGSKA (reference sequence). Trimming took off 5 bases at V and 6 bases at J, with 23 bases between the two ends. The CDR3 consists of 16 residues. CDR3 in amino acids: CSAPLADRGFSNEQFF. The CDR3 coding sequence is TGCAGTGCTCCGTTAGCGGACCGCGGGTTTTCCAATGAGCAGTTCTTC.

Concerning this clonotype itself: It may be a read error: a sequence one base away is much more abundant. The V call is TRBV10-2, the J call TRBJ2-7; tentative D call: TRBD2 (6 bases). The germline gives CDR1 WSHSY, CDR2 SAAADI. Trimming took 6 bases from V and 6 from J, leaving 18 bases between them. The length of the CDR3 is 14 residues. CDR3 loop: CASRWDSSSCEQYF. The CDR3 nucleotides read TGCGCCAGCAGGTGGGACTCCTCTTCTTGCGAGCAGTACTTC.

This clonotype was seen only a few times. The gene calls are TRBV27 and TRBJ1-2; D unclear. The CDR3 loop spans 14 amino acids. V lost 0 bases and J lost 2, with 7 bases in between. Germline V CDR1 and CDR2: MNHEY, SMNVEV (reference sequence). CDR3 in amino acids: CASSLSIGNYGYTF. DNA for the CDR3: TGTGCCAGCAGTTTATCGATCGGGAACTATGGCTACACCTTC.

This clonotype was found many times. The rearrangement joins TRBV3-1 to TRBJ2-7, with D possibly being TRBD1 or TRBD2 (5 bases each). Germline V gives CDR1 LGHDT, CDR2 YNNKEL (reference sequence). With 5 bases removed from V and 2 bases from J, the gap between germline ends came to 13 bases. This CDR3 contains 14 residues. The CDR3 reads CASSYSTGPYEQYF. The CDR3 region has the DNA TGTGCCAGCAGCTATTCAACGGGGCCCTACGAGCAGTACTTC.

This clonotype was recorded many times. The DNA of the CDR3 is TGTGCCAGCAGGGGGGGGGGAGGCCGCTACACCTTC. This encodes CASRGGGGRYTF. The genes are TRBV12-3 or TRBV12-4 and TRBJ1-2; weak D call: TRBD1 (5 bases). With 6 bases removed from V and 9 bases from J, the gap between germline ends came to 14 bases. CDR3 length equals 12 residues.

This chain links TRBV6-5 with TRBJ2-5, with D tentatively TRBD1 (5 bases). The CDR3 contains 14 residues. V was cut by 0 bases and J by 4 bases, with 9 bases left in between. Germline V CDR1 and CDR2: MNHEY, SVGAGI. CDR3 amino acids: CASSYSQQGETQYF. CDR3 nucleotide sequence: TGTGCCAGCAGTTACTCTCAGCAGGGAGAGACCCAGTACTTC.

This clonotype was recorded many times. This chain uses TRBV20-1 with TRBJ2-1, with 10 bases identical to TRBD2. Germline V gene sequence: CDR1 DFQATT, CDR2 SNEGSKA (reference sequence). V was pared by 5 bases and J by 8 bases, with 9 bases of the junction left unmatched. The CDR3 runs 14 residues. The CDR3 loop is CSARPSGRQDEQFF. In DNA form, the CDR3 reads TGCAGTGCTCGACCTAGCGGGAGACAGGATGAGCAGTTCTTC.

This clonotype was detected only a few times. This rearrangement joins TRBV28 to TRBJ2-1; 7 nucleotides match TRBD2. The CDR3 extends over 12 amino acids. The ends lost 7 bases at V and 7 bases at J; junction bases unmatched: 4. Germline CDR1 reads MDHEN; CDR2 reads SYDVKM. CDR3 DNA: TGTGCCAGCAACGGGAGGAGGAATGAGCAGTTCTTC. Amino acid sequence: CASNGRRNEQFF.

This clonotype has at least ten counts. V and J are TRBV7-9 and TRBJ1-1; no clear D gene. The germline V gene encodes CDR1 SEHNR and CDR2 FQNEAQ (reference sequence). The CDR3 contains 10 residues. Trimming pared 9 bases from V and 3 bases from J, leaving 5 bases between. The CDR3 nucleotides are TGTGCCAGTGCGCACACTGAAGCTTTCTTT. Translation: CASAHTEAFF.

This clonotype was counted ten times or more. This chain connects TRBV18 to TRBJ2-3; no clear D. Looked up from germline, CDR1 is KGHSH and CDR2 is LQKENI. V was clipped by 2 bases and J by 4 bases, with 13 bases between them. This CDR3 has 15 amino acids. The DNA for the CDR3 is TGTGCCAGCTCACCATCAGACCTGTTTGCAGATACGCAGTATTTT. Its protein is CASSPSDLFADTQYF.

With regard to this clonotype: A much larger clonotype is one base distant, so this may be a read error. The genes are TRBV9 and TRBJ2-1; 10 positions match TRBD1. The CDR3 runs 15 residues. J gave up 9 bases and V 4 bases, and 10 bases lay outside the gene matches. Germline CDR1 and CDR2: SGDLS and YYNGEE. The CDR3 spells CASSPGQGIIGEQFF. The DNA of the CDR3 is TGTGCCAGCAGCCCGGGACAGGGGATAATAGGTGAGCAGTTCTTC.

The chain has TRBV29-1 and TRBJ2-3, with TRBD1 matching 10 bases. Trimming at V came to 6 bases and at J to 5 bases, leaving 8 bases not matched to a gene. The CDR3 covers 14 residues. CDR1 SQVTM and CDR2 ANQGSEA come from the germline V gene. CDR3 sequence reads: CSVQGDRGLDTQYF. CDR3 DNA: TGCAGCGTACAGGGGGACAGGGGTTTAGATACGCAGTATTTT.

This clonotype was seen ten or more times. The chain combines TRBV12-3 or TRBV12-4 with TRBJ2-7; D possibly matches TRBD1 or TRBD2 (5 bases each). V lost 5 bases and J 3 bases, leaving 11 bases between the germline ends. This CDR3 region has 13 residues. CDR3 coding DNA: TGTGCCAGCAGTCGGGGCTCTCGCTACGAGCAGTACTTC. It encodes CASSRGSRYEQYF.

In this sample, this clonotype turned up a few times. The CDR3 nucleotides are TGTGCCAGCTCACCACGTGGGGAGGGAGACTATGGCTACACCTTC. It translates to CASSPRGEGDYGYTF. This chain joins TRBV18 and TRBJ1-2, with D uncertain. Germline assignment: CDR1 KGHSH and CDR2 LQKENI. The CDR3 loop spans 15 amino acids. The V gene lost 1 base and the J gene lost 3 bases, with 12 bases spanning the gap. Full variable domain (rest looked up from reference TRBV18 and TRBJ1-2): NAGVMQNPRHLVRRRGQEARLRCSPMKGHSHVYWYRQLPEEGLKFMVYLQKENIIDESGMPKERFSAEFPKEGPSILRIQQVVRGDSAAYFCASSPRGEGDYGYTFGSGTRLTVV.

Many counts were recorded for this clonotype. The chain carries TRBV3-1 and TRBJ2-7, with 9 bases lining up with TRBD2. With V trimmed by 6 bases and J by 4 bases, 4 bases remained unmatched. CDR1 and CDR2 from the germline V gene are LGHDT and YNNKEL (reference sequence). This CDR3 has 13 residues. Written as DNA, the CDR3 is TGTGCCAGCAGTCCTAGCGGGATATACGAGCAGTACTTC. Translation gives CASSPSGIYEQYF.

In its sample, this clonotype was seen many times. This chain connects TRBV28 to TRBJ1-5; weak D call: TRBD1 (6 bases). Trimming took off 5 bases at V and 0 bases at J, with 20 bases between the two ends. The length of the CDR3 is 18 residues. Germline V gene data show CDR1 as MDHEN and CDR2 as SYDVKM. CDR3 sequence reads: CASSQSIGGLYSNQPQHF. DNA for the CDR3: TGTGCCAGCAGTCAGTCAATCGGGGGGCTATATAGCAATCAGCCCCAGCATTTT.

This clonotype was recorded many times. V gene TRBV5-6 combines with J gene TRBJ1-4, with 7 bases aligning to TRBD1. Germline V gene sequence: CDR1 SGHDT, CDR2 YYEEEE. CDR3 length equals 15 residues. V lost 0 bases, J lost 8 bases, and 7 bases stayed unmatched. In DNA form, the CDR3 reads TGTGCCAGCAGCTTGGTAGGACAGGAAGGGGAAAAACTGTTTTTT. It codes for CASSLVGQEGEKLFF.

The chain is built from TRBV20-1 and TRBJ2-1; D is unclear. Germline values: CDR1 DFQATT, CDR2 SNEGSKA (reference sequence). V lost 0 bases and J lost 10, with 10 bases in between. CDR3 length: 12 amino acids. The CDR3 bases are TGCAGTGCTAGAGATCCCGGAAGGGAGCAGTTCTTC. Protein product: CSARDPGREQFF.

This clonotype was counted only a few times. The V and J genes are TRBV10-2 and TRBJ2-5, with D unresolved. CDR1 and CDR2 from the germline V gene are WSHSY and SAAADI. V was cut by 0 bases and J by 5 bases, with 13 bases left in between. This CDR3 is built from 15 residues. The CDR3 is CASSESILVRETQYF. In DNA form, the CDR3 reads TGCGCCAGCAGTGAGTCGATTCTAGTTCGGGAGACCCAGTACTTC.

In its sample, this clonotype was seen many times. The chain couples TRBV28 to TRBJ2-1; the D gene is possibly TRBD2 (6 bases). The CDR3 loop spans 13 amino acids. The V end was cut by 5 bases, the J end by 12 bases, with 17 bases between. CDR1 is MDHEN and CDR2 is SYDVKM in the germline V gene. The CDR3 DNA reads TGTGCCAGCAGTCCTACTAGCAGATGGGGGCAGTTCTTC. Translating gives CASSPTSRWGQFF.